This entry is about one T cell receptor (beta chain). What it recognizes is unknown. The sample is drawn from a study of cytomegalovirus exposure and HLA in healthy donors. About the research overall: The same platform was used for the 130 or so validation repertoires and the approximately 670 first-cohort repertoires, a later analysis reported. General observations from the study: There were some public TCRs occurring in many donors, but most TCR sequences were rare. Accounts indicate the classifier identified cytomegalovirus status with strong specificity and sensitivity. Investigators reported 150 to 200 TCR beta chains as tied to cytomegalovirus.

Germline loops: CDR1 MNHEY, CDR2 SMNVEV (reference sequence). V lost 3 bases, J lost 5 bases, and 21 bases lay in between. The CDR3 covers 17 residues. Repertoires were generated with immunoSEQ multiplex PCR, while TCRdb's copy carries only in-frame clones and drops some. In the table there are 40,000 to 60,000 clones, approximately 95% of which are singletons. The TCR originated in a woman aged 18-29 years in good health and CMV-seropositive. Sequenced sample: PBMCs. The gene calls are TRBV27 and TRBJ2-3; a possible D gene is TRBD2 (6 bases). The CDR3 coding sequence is TGTGCCAGCAGTTTCGGAGGGTATGGGGGTTTAGAAGATACGCAGTATTTT. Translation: CASSFGGYGGLEDTQYF.